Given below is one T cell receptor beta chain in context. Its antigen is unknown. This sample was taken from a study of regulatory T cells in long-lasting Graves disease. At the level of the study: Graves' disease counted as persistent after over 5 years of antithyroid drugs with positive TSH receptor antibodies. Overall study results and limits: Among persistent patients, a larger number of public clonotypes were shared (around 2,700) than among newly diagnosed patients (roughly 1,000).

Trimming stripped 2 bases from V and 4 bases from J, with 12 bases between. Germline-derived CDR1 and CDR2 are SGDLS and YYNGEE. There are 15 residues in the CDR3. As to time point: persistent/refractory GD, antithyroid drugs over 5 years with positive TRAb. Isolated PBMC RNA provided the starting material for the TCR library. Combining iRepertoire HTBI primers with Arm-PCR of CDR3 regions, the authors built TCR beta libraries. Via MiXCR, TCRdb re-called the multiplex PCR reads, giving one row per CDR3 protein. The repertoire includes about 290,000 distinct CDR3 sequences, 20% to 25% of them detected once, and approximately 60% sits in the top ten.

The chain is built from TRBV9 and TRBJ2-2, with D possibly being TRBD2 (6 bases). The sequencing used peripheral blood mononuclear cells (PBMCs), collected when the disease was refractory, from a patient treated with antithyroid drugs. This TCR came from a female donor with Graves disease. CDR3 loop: CASSVWGESTGELFF. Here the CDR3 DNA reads TGTGCCAGCAGCGTTTGGGGGGAGAGCACCGGGGAGCTGTTTTTT.